This TCR beta chain was captured in a study of T cell responses to AZD1222 COVID-19 vaccine. Generated by immunoSEQ multiplex PCR, the TCRdb table keeps only in-frame clones and is missing some. Here the sample spans around 110,000 clones, almost 95% being singletons. General study points: The donors showed a predominance of white British ancestry and of females, with possible underestimation of clonal diversity.

CDR1 and CDR2 from the germline V gene are LGHDT and YNNKEL (reference sequence). V was clipped by 5 bases and J by 5 bases, with 22 bases between them. This CDR3 is built from 17 residues. As for this clone: Its antigen remains unidentified.

The sequences come from peripheral blood, collected 28 days after the second AZD1222 dose. The rearrangement joins TRBV3-1 (or the pseudogene TRBV3-2) to TRBJ1-3; D unresolved. The TCR sequence derives from an adult who received the AZD1222 COVID-19 vaccine. CDR3 nucleotides: TGTGCCAGCAGCAAACGTCGTCCCTTACACGCACGAAACACCATATATTTT. It codes for CASSKRRPLHARNTIYF.